This TCR beta chain was captured by sequencing in a study of response to subunit inactivated influenza vaccine. Notes on this clonotype: As yet, its antigen is unknown.

TCRdb re-analysed the RT-PCR reads in MiXCR, keeping a single row per CDR3 protein. The repertoire has 450,000 to 550,000 distinct CDR3 sequences, around 25% of them found once; the top ten carry 1.5% to 2%. Points from the study as a whole: Authors suggested few new T cells are recruited by each seasonal influenza vaccination.

The sequence came from a middle-aged man who received an inactivated influenza vaccine. This specimen consisted of CD4+ T cells sorted from PBMCs, obtained 4 to 6 days after vaccination.

The CDR3 nucleotides read TGCAGCTTCCTCCTTAAAGGGGCTAATGAGCAGTTCTTC. It translates to CSFLLKGANEQFF. The V gene is TRBV20-1, the J gene TRBJ2-1, with TRBD1 as a possible D gene (5 bases). The CDR3 length is 13 residues. Germline lookup yields CDR1 DFQATT and CDR2 SNEGSKA (reference sequence).